This is a list of T cell receptor beta chains from one sample in a study of early T cells in non-severe SARS-CoV-2 infection. MiXCR was run by TCRdb on the 5' RACE reads, yielding one entry per CDR3 protein. The table shows about 71,000 distinct CDR3 sequences, with about 13% occurring only once. The sequencing input was whole blood. Every receptor here comes from an adult who was a healthcare worker with PCR-confirmed SARS-CoV-2 infection or an uninfected control (not recorded which). CDR3s include the opening cysteine and the closing phenylalanine or tryptophan. The D gene is left open where the match is weak. Size is stated for part of the rows, as once, few or many counts, or as a class when the clone is expanded.

abundance: -
d_gene: TRBD1
v_gene: TRBV7-3
j_gene: TRBJ2-7
CDR3nt: TGTGCCAGCAGCCCACGAGGACAGGGGTGGCAGTACTTC
CDR3aa: CASSPRGQGWQYF

abundance: -
d_gene: -
v_gene: TRBV28
j_gene: TRBJ1-2
CDR3nt: TGTGCCAGCAGTCCACCTCGTCGGGACTATGGCTACACCTTC
CDR3aa: CASSPPRRDYGYTF

abundance: -
d_gene: -
v_gene: TRBV28
j_gene: TRBJ1-2
CDR3nt: TGTGCCAGCAGTTTATCAGGAGGGAACCACTATGGCTACACCTTC
CDR3aa: CASSLSGGNHYGYTF

abundance: few
d_gene: -
v_gene: TRBV3-1
j_gene: TRBJ2-5
CDR3nt: TGTGCCAGCAGCGCCCTAGCACGTCGGGGCGAGACCCAGTACTTC
CDR3aa: CASSALARRGETQYF

abundance: few
d_gene: -
v_gene: TRBV29-1
j_gene: TRBJ2-3
CDR3nt: TGCAGCGTTTGGTCCAACACGCAGTATTTT
CDR3aa: CSVWSNTQYF

abundance: many
d_gene: TRBD1
v_gene: TRBV5-4
j_gene: TRBJ2-3
CDR3nt: TGTGCCAGCAGCTTAGACAGGGGCACAGATACGCAGTATTTT
CDR3aa: CASSLDRGTDTQYF

abundance: few
d_gene: -
v_gene: TRBV7-2
j_gene: TRBJ2-5
CDR3nt: TGTGCCAGCAGCGTGGGTCGGCAGGAAGAGACCCAGTACTTC
CDR3aa: CASSVGRQEETQYF

abundance: few
d_gene: -
v_gene: TRBV9
j_gene: TRBJ1-6
CDR3nt: TGTGCCAGCAGCGTAGCAGGGTATAATTCACCCCTCCACTTT
CDR3aa: CASSVAGYNSPLHF

abundance: -
d_gene: -
v_gene: TRBV7-9
j_gene: TRBJ1-4
CDR3nt: TGTGCCAACAGCCCAGTTGCAACTAATGAAAAACTGTTTTTT
CDR3aa: CANSPVATNEKLFF

abundance: many
d_gene: -
v_gene: TRBV5-1
j_gene: TRBJ1-1
CDR3nt: TGCGCCAGCAGCTCCGTAGTGAACACTGAAGCTTTCTTT
CDR3aa: CASSSVVNTEAFF

abundance: few
d_gene: -
v_gene: TRBV20-1
j_gene: TRBJ1-1
CDR3nt: TGCAGTGCCCCCCCCCAGGGATCCACTGAAGCTTTCTTT
CDR3aa: CSAPPQGSTEAFF